These 24 T cell receptor beta chains came from one sample sequenced in a study of CD4+ T cells in melanoma. Libraries were prepared by immunoSEQ multiplex PCR; TCRdb keeps only in-frame clonotypes and omits some of them. The sample holds more than 10,000 clones, over 55% seen once. The sequenced sample was cells from a culture (not recorded whether cultured in vitro). These receptor sequences come from a human donor with melanoma.

CDR3 bases: TGTGCCAGCACCCTCGGACTCTCGCCCTCTGGGGCCAACGTCCTGACTTTC. Translated, it gives CASTLGLSPSGANVLTF. The chain links TRBV5-8 to TRBJ2-6, with a tentative D call TRBD2 (5 bases). V shed 6 bases and J shed 0 bases, with 16 bases lying between them. The CDR3 sequence is 17 residues long. The germline CDR1 and CDR2 sequences are SGHTS and YDEGEE.

The chain links TRBV2 to TRBJ2-7, with D unclear. The germline CDR1 and CDR2 sequences are SNHLY and FYNNEI. The V end was cut by 6 bases, the J end by 1 base, with 10 bases between. This CDR3 is 13 amino acids long. The CDR3 nucleotides are TGTGCCAGCAGACTACAAAAGTCCTACGAGCAGTACTTC. Its protein is CASRLQKSYEQYF.

The chain is built from TRBV5-5 and TRBJ2-5; D may be TRBD1 (6 bases). Germline V gene sequence: CDR1 SGHKS, CDR2 YYEKEE (reference sequence). This CDR3 has 14 amino acids. Trimming took off 4 bases at V and 1 base at J, with 11 bases between the two ends. The CDR3 spells CASSGQSPQETQYF. CDR3 nucleotide sequence: TGTGCCAGCAGCGGACAGAGCCCCCAAGAGACCCAGTACTTC. The full variable domain, rest sourced from reference TRBV5-5 and TRBJ2-5, is DAGVTQSPTHLIKTRGQQVTLRCSPISGHKSVSWYQQVLGQGPQFIFQYYEKEERGRGNFPDRFSARQFPNYSSELNVNALLLGDSALYLCASSGQSPQETQYFGPGTRLLVL.

This clone occurred a few times. The chain links TRBV6-5 to TRBJ2-7; D gene ambiguous. Trimming shortened V by 5 bases and J by 1 base, and 6 bases separated the two germline ends. The CDR3 covers 12 residues. CDR1 MNHEY and CDR2 SVGAGI come from the germline V gene. CDR3 in DNA: TGTGCCAGCAGTACACATTCCTACGAGCAGTACTTC. It encodes CASSTHSYEQYF.

This chain links TRBV7-9 with TRBJ1-4; D is undetermined. The V and J ends lost 1 base and 0 bases respectively, with 12 bases between them. Germline V gives CDR1 SEHNR, CDR2 FQNEAQ (reference sequence). The CDR3 has 17 residues. The CDR3 sequence is CASSLVGGLATNEKLFF. CDR3 DNA: TGTGCCAGCAGCTTAGTCGGAGGGTTAGCAACTAATGAAAAACTGTTTTTT.

J is TRBJ2-1 and V is TRBV11-1; D is perhaps TRBD2 (5 bases). Germline-derived CDR1 and CDR2 are SGHAT and FQDESV (reference sequence). Trimming took off 11 bases at V and 3 bases at J, with 17 bases between the two ends. The CDR3 consists of 14 residues. CDR3: CAPKGSGCYNEQFF. CDR3 sequence (DNA): TGTGCCCCCAAAGGGTCGGGGTGCTACAATGAGCAGTTCTTC.

This clone has more than one count but fewer than ten. The chain couples TRBV6-5 to TRBJ2-7; weak D call: TRBD1 (5 bases). Germline CDR1 reads MNHEY; CDR2 reads SVGAGI. The CDR3 covers 13 residues. V lost 4 bases, J lost 4 bases, and 11 bases lay in between. Here the CDR3 DNA reads TGTGCCAGCAGTTCAGGGCGTCAGTACGAGCAGTACTTC. It is translated as CASSSGRQYEQYF.

The table lists this clone with a few counts. The chain links TRBV18 to TRBJ2-6, with no clear D. Germline CDR1 and CDR2: KGHSH and LQKENI. Deletions cut 4 bases from V and 0 bases from J, with 13 bases between. The CDR3 runs 17 residues. This chain's CDR3 is CASSQRGEFSGANVLTF. As DNA, the CDR3 is TGTGCCAGCTCACAACGCGGAGAGTTCTCTGGGGCCAACGTCCTGACTTTC.

The chain links TRBV18 to TRBJ2-6, with 10 nucleotides matching TRBD1. V shed 6 bases and J 2 bases; nucleotides not matched to a gene: 7. The CDR3 runs 17 residues. From germline, CDR1 is KGHSH and CDR2 LQKENI. The CDR3 protein is CASSSGQGFAGANVLTF. In DNA, the CDR3 is TGTGCCAGCTCTTCGGGACAGGGGTTCGCTGGGGCCAACGTCCTGACTTTC.

The rearrangement uses TRBV20-1 and TRBJ2-1; D assignment may be TRBD1 or TRBD2 (6 bases each). The CDR3 has 11 amino acids. CDR1 DFQATT and CDR2 SNEGSKA come from the germline V gene (reference sequence). Trimming shortened V by 6 bases and J by 9 bases, and 12 bases separated the two germline ends. CDR3 loop: CSAGGGSEQFF. As DNA, the CDR3 is TGCAGTGCCGGAGGGGGGAGTGAGCAGTTCTTC.

The chain joins TRBV18 to TRBJ1-3; D possibly corresponds to TRBD1 (5 bases). Germline V lookup: CDR1 KGHSH, CDR2 LQKENI. Trimming stripped 3 bases from V and 0 bases from J, with 12 bases between. The CDR3 loop spans 16 amino acids. In nucleotides, the CDR3 is TGTGCCAGCTCACCGGGGGTTATCCTCTCTGGAAACACCATATATTTT. Its translation: CASSPGVILSGNTIYF.

The chain uses TRBV18 and TRBJ2-1; 8 bases align to TRBD2. Germline CDR1 KGHSH, CDR2 LQKENI. Unmatched junction bases numbered 11, after V lost 4 bases and J lost 6 bases. The CDR3 runs to 16 residues. CDR3 sequence (DNA): TGTGCCAGCTCACTTACTATGACGGGGGGGCTCAATGAGCAGTTCTTC. Its translation: CASSLTMTGGLNEQFF.

V and J are TRBV6-5 and TRBJ1-2, with TRBD1 as a possible D gene (6 bases). Germline lookup yields CDR1 MNHEY and CDR2 SVGAGI. This CDR3 has 15 residues. V dropped 4 bases and J dropped 3 bases, with 15 bases sitting between them. CDR3 in amino acids: CASSWGRGYDYGYTF. In DNA form, the CDR3 reads TGTGCCAGCAGTTGGGGGCGCGGGTACGACTATGGCTACACCTTC.

This clone was recorded only once. Other nucleotide sequences in the sample specify the same CDR3. The chain joins TRBV2 to TRBJ2-5; weak D call: TRBD1 (6 bases). CDR1 is SNHLY and CDR2 is FYNNEI in the germline V gene. Trimming removed 6 bases at V and 5 bases at J, with 25 bases between. This CDR3 contains 17 residues. CDR3 sequence: CASSPIPIGQSGETQYF. As DNA, the CDR3 is TGTGCCAGCAGCCCAATTCCAATCGGACAGTCGGGGGAGACCCAGTACTTC. Full variable domain (outside the CDR3, taken from reference TRBV2 and TRBJ2-5): EPEVTQTPSHQVTQMGQEVILRCVPISNHLYFYWYRQILGQKVEFLVSFYNNEISEKSEIFDDQFSVERPDGSNFTLKIRSTKLEDSAMYFCASSPIPIGQSGETQYFGPGTRLLVL.

Only a few counts were recorded for this clone. The chain employs TRBV5-8 and TRBJ2-7; perhaps TRBD2 as D (6 bases). Per germline, CDR1 SGHTS and CDR2 YDEGEE. Trimming cost V 7 bases and J 2 bases, with 10 bases left between them. This CDR3 region has 12 residues. The CDR3 bases are TGTGCCAGCCAGCGGGTAGCCTACGAGCAGTACTTC. It codes for CASQRVAYEQYF.

The chain has TRBV6-5 and TRBJ2-1; TRBD2 agrees at 10 bases. From germline, CDR1 is MNHEY and CDR2 SVGAGI. The CDR3 contains 15 residues. Trimming removed 5 bases from V and 10 bases from J; junction bases left unmatched: 11. CDR3 DNA sequence: TGTGCCAGCAGTAGCGGGGGGGCCTTTCCCCGGGAGCAGTTCTTC. Translating it yields CASSSGGAFPREQFF.

This clone was found a few times. Germline is not matched at one junction end, which may reflect a read error. The V gene is TRBV5-8, the J gene TRBJ1-1; D possibly corresponds to TRBD1 (5 bases). The length of the CDR3 is 14 residues. Germline V gene sequence: CDR1 SGHTS, CDR2 YDEGEE. DNA of the CDR3: TGTGCCAGCACCTTGCGGGGGTTGGGCACTGAAGCTTTCTTT. Its protein is CASTLRGLGTEAFF.

The V and J genes are TRBV11-2 and TRBJ1-6; D is uncertain. Germline CDR1 reads SGHAT; CDR2 reads FQNNGV. This CDR3 is 12 amino acids long. The V gene lost 5 bases and the J gene lost 17 bases, with 16 bases spanning the gap. This chain's CDR3 is CASSLNPLRVHF. CDR3 in DNA: TGTGCCAGCAGCCTTAACCCCCTTCGGGTCCACTTT.

The CDR3 region is CASSQPGAGGRYNEQFF. In DNA, the CDR3 is TGTGCCAGCAGCCAACCCGGGGCGGGGGGACGATACAATGAGCAGTTCTTC. This chain joins TRBV4-2 and TRBJ2-1; 8 bases fit TRBD2. The V gene's germline CDR1 is LGHNA and CDR2 YNFKEQ. The J segment lost 4 bases and the V segment lost 2 bases, leaving 10 bases of the junction unmatched. This CDR3 has 17 amino acids.

The chain has TRBV5-1 and TRBJ1-4, with 9 bases identical to TRBD1. With V trimmed by 4 bases and J by 2 bases, 3 bases remained unmatched. Germline CDR1 reads SGHRS; CDR2 reads YFSETQ. CDR3 size: 15 residues. The CDR3 region has the DNA TGCGCCAGCAGCCAACAGGGGGCGACTAATGAAAAACTGTTTTTT. Its translation: CASSQQGATNEKLFF.

V is TRBV18 and J is TRBJ2-7; D remains ambiguous. Looked up from germline, CDR1 is KGHSH and CDR2 is LQKENI. V gave up 0 bases and J gave up 4 bases, with 10 bases separating them. The CDR3 has 14 amino acids. This CDR3 reads CASSPPTDKYEQYF. CDR3 sequence (DNA): TGTGCCAGCTCACCACCTACCGACAAATACGAGCAGTACTTC.

This clone was seen more than once but under ten times. In DNA, the CDR3 is TGTGCCAGTAATCGGGCGGGGGGCTTAGAGACCCAGTACTTC. Translating it yields CASNRAGGLETQYF. V is TRBV19 and J is TRBJ2-5, with TRBD2 matching 8 bases. V was pared by 7 bases and J by 4 bases, with 8 bases of the junction left unmatched. The CDR3 spans 14 residues. CDR1 is LNHDA, CDR2 SQIVND, per germline (reference sequence).

The chain carries TRBV7-9 and TRBJ2-3; tentatively, D is TRBD2 (5 bases). The V and J ends lost 1 base and 2 bases respectively, with 13 bases between them. Germline loops: CDR1 SEHNR, CDR2 FQNEAQ (reference sequence). The length of the CDR3 is 16 residues. This CDR3 is CASSLGSMDSTDTQYF. The CDR3 DNA reads TGTGCCAGCAGCTTAGGCTCAATGGACTCCACAGATACGCAGTATTTT.

J is TRBJ2-7 and V is TRBV6-1, with D uncertain. The CDR3 sequence is 13 residues long. Germline CDR1 is MNHNS and CDR2 is SASEGT. The V end was cut by 8 bases, the J end by 5 bases, with 16 bases between. The CDR3 DNA follows: TGTGCCAGCCATCAAAACCGGATCAACGAGCAGTACTTC. Protein: CASHQNRINEQYF.